This T cell receptor beta chain is drawn from a study of metastatic and nonmetastatic thyroid tumors (dated by TCRdb to 2019 to 2021). In terms of the full investigation: Repertoires were compared across peripheral blood and tumor or nodule tissue samples from malignant and benign thyroid patients.

Receptor libraries were prepared by PCR. The sequencer was an Illumina HiSeq 4000. High-throughput sequencing was used to profile the CDR3 region of the TCR beta-chain in every patient. The source study handled its data this way. The researchers built a classifier to tell apart papillary thyroid cancer patients with distant metastasis, based on CDR3 differences among clinicopathological groups. To measure repertoire diversity the researchers used the Shannon index, while the Morisita-Horn index served to gauge how similar the tumor and blood repertoires were. The raw public data were reprocessed by TCRdb itself: fastp quality trimming at Q25, MiXCR clonotype calling, in-frame beta chains only. TCRdb, rather than the study authors, made the V and J calls. This sample lists under 5,500 clones; roughly a third were detected once. The ten largest make up around 40% of the sample. Broader findings and caveats from the paper: In both blood and tumor samples, malignant tumors were reported to have significantly higher TCR beta diversity than benign nodules.

This clone has ten or more counts. What antigen it recognizes has not been identified. No quality values exist for individual bases; no much larger clone is one base distant. No patient had received any treatment before thyroid surgery. Using T-cell receptor beta sequencing, the researchers looked back retrospectively at clinical samples from patients, gathered between about 2011 and 2019. The CDR3 contains 12 residues, cysteine and phenylalanine counted. Only the CDR3 DNA is retained, 36 bases long and in frame from the first base. CDR1 DFQATT and CDR2 SNEGSKA were looked up in the germline V gene (reference sequence). Deletion took 2 bases off V and 3 bases off J, with a span of 8 bases between the germline ends.

The sequencing input was adjacent normal tissue. The chain couples TRBV20-1 to TRBJ2-7, with a weak D call of TRBD2 (6 bases match). This sequence was found in a male donor with papillary thyroid cancer or a benign thyroid nodule (not recorded which). Some clones in this sample may be carry-over from other donors' samples. The CDR3 protein: CSARLANYEQYF. Read as DNA, the sequence is TGCAGTGCTAGACTAGCGAACTACGAGCAGTACTTC.